The 24 T cell receptor beta chains in this list originate from one sample, sequenced in a study of T cells in Graves' hyperthyroidism and ophthalmopathy. Amplified regions were TCR beta CDR3 sequences from RNA transcripts. The HTBI primer set served for first-round RT-PCR of the TCR CDR3. TCRdb re-called the multiplex PCR reads with MiXCR, one entry per CDR3 protein. The table shows approximately 610,000 distinct CDR3 sequences, with roughly 15% occurring only once. The sequenced sample was blood. The source is a woman between 40 and 55 years old with Graves' ophthalmopathy.

In this sample, this clonotype turned up many times. The J gene is TRBJ2-5, the V gene TRBV6-5, with TRBD2 as a possible D gene (6 bases). V was shortened by 8 bases and J by 5 bases, with 15 bases between the two germline ends. Germline CDR1 MNHEY, CDR2 SVGAGI. The CDR3 is 13 amino acids. CDR3 DNA sequence: TGTGCCAGCGGGCGGGGAAGCTGGGAGACCCAGTACTTC. Amino acid sequence: CASGRGSWETQYF.

This clonotype occurred many times. V usage is TRBV29-1 and J usage is TRBJ1-1; no firm D call. CDR3 size: 11 residues. Trimming stripped 5 bases from V and 1 base from J, with 5 bases between. Looked up from germline, CDR1 is SQVTM and CDR2 is ANQGSEA. DNA of the CDR3: TGCAGCGTTTATGAGAACACTGAAGCTTTCTTT. Its translation is CSVYENTEAFF.

J is TRBJ1-3 and V is TRBV11-2; D is perhaps TRBD1 (6 bases). The germline V gene has CDR1 SGHAT and CDR2 FQNNGV. The CDR3 runs to 15 residues. Trimming cost V 4 bases and J 5 bases, with 15 bases left between them. The chain's CDR3 is CASSSRWGGRNTIYF. The CDR3 bases are TGTGCCAGCAGCTCGAGATGGGGGGGCAGAAACACCATATATTTT.

The sample holds many counts of this clonotype. The V and J genes are TRBV29-1 and TRBJ2-7, with 9 nucleotides matching TRBD1. This CDR3 is 14 amino acids long. Trimming at V came to 2 bases and at J to 1 base, leaving 3 bases not matched to a gene. The germline CDR1 and CDR2 sequences are SQVTM and ANQGSEA. The CDR3 here is CSVELGQGSYEQYF. The CDR3 nucleotides read TGCAGCGTTGAATTGGGACAGGGATCCTACGAGCAGTACTTC.

Here the CDR3 DNA reads TGTGCCAGCACGAGACAGGGCCGTCCAGATACGCAGTATTTT. Translated: CASTRQGRPDTQYF. V gene TRBV28 combines with J gene TRBJ2-3; TRBD1 aligns across 7 bases. CDR3 length equals 14 residues. The trim removed 7 bases at V and 4 bases at J, leaving 8 bases unmatched. Germline V gene lookup returns CDR1 MDHEN and CDR2 SYDVKM.

The chain recombines TRBV11-2 with TRBJ2-1; D call uncertain. V shed 0 bases and J shed 9 bases, with 24 bases lying between them. The V gene's germline CDR1 is SGHAT and CDR2 FQNNGV. There are 18 residues in the CDR3. The CDR3 nucleotides read TGTGCCAGCAGCTTAGATTTGATCAGGTCGGCAGCCTGGGGTGAGCAGTTCTTC. The encoded protein is CASSLDLIRSAAWGEQFF.

This clonotype was detected a few times. The rearrangement uses TRBV11-2 and TRBJ2-7; TRBD1 matches at 12 bases. V dropped 5 bases and J dropped 3; count of bases not matched to a gene: 5. Germline V gene lookup returns CDR1 SGHAT and CDR2 FQNNGV. The CDR3 runs 15 residues. CDR3 bases: TGTGCCAGCAGCCTCCGGGACAGGGGGCACTACGAGCAGTACTTC. Protein: CASSLRDRGHYEQYF. The variable domain in full, with the rest retrieved from reference TRBV11-2 and TRBJ2-7, is EAGVAQSPRYKIIEKRQSVAFWCNPISGHATLYWYQQILGQGPKLLIQFQNNGVVDDSQLPKDRFSAERLKGVDSTLKIQPAKLEDSAVYLCASSLRDRGHYEQYFGPGTRLTVT.

CDR3 DNA: TGTGCCAGCAGCTTTCCCTTTTCCGGGACAGCCACTAGCGTACGCTACGAGCAGTACTTC. Translation gives CASSFPFSGTATSVRYEQYF. This chain joins TRBV7-2 and TRBJ2-7; the D gene could be TRBD1 or TRBD2 (7 bases each). Germline V gene lookup returns CDR1 SGHTA and CDR2 FQGNSA. The CDR3 has 20 residues. V was trimmed by 3 bases and J by 3 bases, leaving 30 bases between them.

The table lists this clonotype with a few counts. The chain uses TRBV19 and TRBJ2-6, with 8 positions matching TRBD1. CDR3 length: 17 residues. CDR1 is LNHDA, CDR2 SQIVND, per germline (reference sequence). The V segment lost 5 bases and the J segment 0 bases; nucleotides outside the gene matches: 6. Written as DNA, the CDR3 is TGTGCCAGTAGTCCCCGGACAGGGAGCTCTGGGGCCAACGTCCTGACTTTC. Its translation: CASSPRTGSSGANVLTF. Full variable domain (outside the CDR3, taken from reference TRBV19 and TRBJ2-6): DGGITQSPKYLFRKEGQNVTLSCEQNLNHDAMYWYRQDPGQGLRLIYYSQIVNDFQKGDIAEGYSVSREKKESFPLTVTSAQKNPTAFYLCASSPRTGSSGANVLTFGAGSRLTVL.

This chain joins TRBV28 and TRBJ2-7, with 10 nucleotides matching TRBD1. Trimming removed 5 bases from V and 2 bases from J; junction bases left unmatched: 6. CDR3 size: 15 residues. The germline CDR1 and CDR2 sequences are MDHEN and SYDVKM. The CDR3 DNA follows: TGTGCCAGCAGTACCGGACAGGGGGTTCCCTACGAGCAGTACTTC. This translates into CASSTGQGVPYEQYF.

Many counts were recorded for this clonotype. The V gene is TRBV6-2 or TRBV6-3, the J gene TRBJ2-5; 7 positions agree with TRBD1. This CDR3 spans 15 amino acids. Trimming took 6 bases from V and 2 from J; bases not matched to a gene: 9. The germline gives CDR1 MNHEY, CDR2 SVGEGT. The CDR3 DNA is TGTGCCAGCAGCCCCCATGACAGGGCGCAAGAGACCCAGTACTTC. Residues: CASSPHDRAQETQYF.

This clonotype was counted ten times or more. The chain is built from TRBV28 and TRBJ2-7, with 9 bases aligning to TRBD2. The V gene's germline CDR1 is MDHEN and CDR2 SYDVKM. The V gene end was trimmed by 0 bases and the J gene end by 3 bases; junction bases not matched to a gene: 6. There are 16 residues in the CDR3. CDR3 sequence (DNA): TGTGCCAGCAGTTTATGCTGCGGGAGGGCCCTCTACGAGCAGTACTTC. As protein: CASSLCCGRALYEQYF.

Many counts were recorded for this clonotype. The CDR3 spells CASRGQNYGYTF. The CDR3 DNA reads TGTGCCAGCAGAGGACAGAACTATGGCTACACCTTC. The V gene is TRBV6-5, the J gene TRBJ1-2, with D maybe TRBD1 (6 bases). The V gene lost 6 bases and the J gene lost 2 bases, with 7 bases spanning the gap. The CDR3 extends over 12 amino acids. Germline values: CDR1 MNHEY, CDR2 SVGAGI.

This clonotype was observed many times. The chain combines TRBV28 with TRBJ2-7, with D perhaps matching TRBD1 (5 bases). Germline CDR1 reads MDHEN; CDR2 reads SYDVKM. This CDR3 contains 13 residues. V was shortened by 6 bases and J by 5 bases, with 14 bases between the two germline ends. The CDR3 reads CASSPGNSNEQYF. CDR3 nucleotide sequence: TGTGCCAGCAGCCCAGGGAATTCGAACGAGCAGTACTTC.

This clonotype was detected many times. This chain links TRBV25-1 with TRBJ1-1; tentatively, D is TRBD1 (5 bases). Between the trimmed V and J ends, which lost 1 base and 4 bases, there was a span of 13 bases. Germline loops: CDR1 MGHDK, CDR2 SYGVNS. The CDR3 has 15 residues. The CDR3 loop is CASSEWWGGTTEAFF. The CDR3 DNA reads TGTGCCAGCAGTGAATGGTGGGGAGGGACCACTGAAGCTTTCTTT.

This clonotype was observed at least ten times. The chain couples TRBV28 to TRBJ1-5, with a possible D match to TRBD1 (5 bases). This CDR3 is built from 17 residues. The germline gives CDR1 MDHEN, CDR2 SYDVKM. The V end lost 2 bases, the J end lost 0 bases, and 14 bases lay between the germline ends. CDR3 in DNA: TGTGCCAGCAGTTTAAGGGGTCTCCAAAATAGCAATCAGCCCCAGCATTTT. Its translation is CASSLRGLQNSNQPQHF. Filled out from reference TRBV28 and TRBJ1-5, the complete variable domain reads DVKVTQSSRYLVKRTGEKVFLECVQDMDHENMFWYRQDPGLGLRLIYFSYDVKMKEKGDIPEGYSVSREKKERFSLILESASTNQTSMYLCASSLRGLQNSNQPQHFGDGTRLSIL.

This clonotype appeared a few times. The chain combines TRBV25-1 with TRBJ1-3; D uncertain. CDR3 length: 19 residues. V gave up 2 bases and J gave up 0 bases, with 20 bases separating them. Germline CDR1 is MGHDK and CDR2 is SYGVNS. CDR3 coding DNA: TGTGCCAGCAGTGAACTGAGGGAGAGCAGCGGCAGCTCTGGAAACACCATATATTTT. This sequence encodes CASSELRESSGSSGNTIYF.

V usage is TRBV6-5 and J usage is TRBJ2-5, with TRBD2 matching 9 bases. This CDR3 is 15 amino acids long. Germline trimming cut 4 bases from V and 1 base from J; bases unmatched to any gene: 4. The germline V gene has CDR1 MNHEY and CDR2 SVGAGI. The CDR3 DNA sequence: TGTGCCAGCAGTTTAGCGGGAGCGCTCCAAGAGACCCAGTACTTC. Translation: CASSLAGALQETQYF.

This clonotype was picked up a small number of times. This rearrangement joins TRBV28 to TRBJ2-5; 9 bases fit TRBD2. CDR1 is MDHEN, CDR2 SYDVKM, per germline. The CDR3 sequence is 16 residues long. V lost 5 bases to trimming and J lost 0 bases; unmatched junction nucleotides: 7. CDR3 amino acids: CASSTQRGEYQETQYF. The CDR3, as DNA: TGTGCCAGCAGTACTCAGCGGGGGGAATACCAAGAGACCCAGTACTTC.

This clonotype occurred many times. The chain links TRBV30 to TRBJ2-7; 9 bases match TRBD1. V gave up 2 bases and J gave up 12 bases; unmatched junction bases: 11. CDR1 is GTSNPN, CDR2 SVGIG, per germline (reference sequence). The CDR3 length is 13 residues. CDR3 region: CAWSPPGQGSVYF. CDR3 in DNA: TGTGCCTGGAGTCCCCCGGGACAGGGAAGTGTGTACTTC.

In its sample, this clonotype was seen many times. The chain links TRBV10-3 to TRBJ2-5; a weak D match, TRBD2 (6 bases). With 7 bases removed from V and 5 bases from J, the gap between germline ends came to 14 bases. Germline V gives CDR1 ENHRY, CDR2 SYGVKD. The length of the CDR3 is 13 residues. The CDR3 spells CAIISGWWETQYF. The CDR3 bases are TGTGCCATCATTAGCGGCTGGTGGGAGACCCAGTACTTC.

This chain uses TRBV2 with TRBJ2-5, with 11 positions matching TRBD1. Germline CDR1 is SNHLY and CDR2 is FYNNEI. V shed 5 bases and J 6 bases; nucleotides not matched to a gene: 8. This CDR3 spans 15 amino acids. Here the CDR3 reads CASSNPDRGLKTQYF. The CDR3 DNA is TGTGCCAGCAGTAACCCGGACAGGGGGCTCAAGACCCAGTACTTC.

This clonotype came up many times. The gene calls are TRBV19 and TRBJ2-7, with 8 bases matching TRBD2. CDR1 LNHDA and CDR2 SQIVND come from the germline V gene (reference sequence). With 7 bases clipped from V and 7 bases from J, the junction kept 15 bases outside the gene matches. CDR3 size: 15 residues. CDR3 nucleotides: TGTGCCAGTACCTTTGGCTACGCGGGAGGATATGAGCAGTACTTC. As protein: CASTFGYAGGYEQYF.

This clonotype was counted ten times or more. CDR3 bases: TGTGCCAGCAGTTTCTTATATGGGGGCTCCAGCTCCTACGAGCAGTACTTC. The encoded protein is CASSFLYGGSSSYEQYF. The rearrangement joins TRBV28 to TRBJ2-7, with D possibly TRBD1 on 6 matching bases. The germline V gene has CDR1 MDHEN and CDR2 SYDVKM. V was clipped by 3 bases and J by 0 bases, with 18 bases between them. The CDR3 runs 17 residues. The full variable domain, completed using reference TRBV28 and TRBJ2-7, is DVKVTQSSRYLVKRTGEKVFLECVQDMDHENMFWYRQDPGLGLRLIYFSYDVKMKEKGDIPEGYSVSREKKERFSLILESASTNQTSMYLCASSFLYGGSSSYEQYFGPGTRLTVT.